These 17 T cell receptor beta chains share one sample of origin, sequenced in a study of OX40 agonist ivuxolimab in advanced cancers. Some clones are missing from TCRdb's copy, which holds only in-frame ones; the method was immunoSEQ multiplex PCR. The data hold some 80,000 clones, with about nine tenths observed a single time. The source material was CD4+ or CD8+ T cells sorted from blood, sampled in a trial of the OX40 agonist ivuxolimab. Receptors originate from an adult with an advanced solid tumor such as melanoma, head and neck, liver or kidney cancer.

The chain uses TRBV6-1 and TRBJ1-1, with unresolved D. V was pared by 8 bases and J by 0 bases, with 10 bases between. This CDR3 is 13 amino acids long. Germline CDR1 is MNHNS and CDR2 is SASEGT. This CDR3 is CASGRQVNTEAFF. CDR3 bases: TGTGCCAGCGGCCGGCAGGTGAACACTGAAGCTTTCTTT.

The J gene is TRBJ1-4, the V gene TRBV29-1; no firm D call. Germline V lookup: CDR1 SQVTM, CDR2 ANQGSEA. The CDR3 has 13 amino acids. V shed 6 bases and J shed 3 bases, with 11 bases lying between them. This CDR3 reads CSVARGPNEKLFF. The CDR3 DNA is TGCAGCGTGGCCCGGGGTCCTAATGAAAAACTGTTTTTT.

The gene calls are TRBV10-3 and TRBJ2-7, with unresolved D. Germline V CDR1 and CDR2: ENHRY, SYGVKD. Trimming left V 5 bases short and J 6 bases short, with 17 bases between. CDR3 size: 14 residues. The DNA for the CDR3 is TGTGCCATCAGTTTAAACCTTCGAGGCAGCGAGCAGTACTTC. Translating it yields CAISLNLRGSEQYF.

In DNA form, the CDR3 reads TGTGCCAGCAGCGTAGAATGGACAGGTCTTCCCTACGAGCAGTACTTC. This gives the protein CASSVEWTGLPYEQYF. The J gene is TRBJ2-7, the V gene TRBV9; 7 bases align to TRBD1. The length of the CDR3 is 16 residues. Germline V gene lookup returns CDR1 SGDLS and CDR2 YYNGEE. The V and J ends lost 0 bases and 2 bases, in that order; junction bases with no gene match: 8.

A single count supports this clone. The chain carries TRBV7-8 and TRBJ1-4, with 11 bases lining up with TRBD1. This CDR3 is 15 amino acids long. V was pared by 5 bases and J by 8 bases, with 7 bases of the junction left unmatched. Germline V gene lookup returns CDR1 SGHVS and CDR2 FQNEAQ. The CDR3 here is CASSPDRGRAEKLFF. CDR3 DNA: TGTGCCAGCAGCCCGGACAGGGGGCGGGCGGAAAAACTGTTTTTT.

V is TRBV27 and J is TRBJ2-7, with TRBD2 identical over 8 bases. The V gene's germline CDR1 is MNHEY and CDR2 SMNVEV (reference sequence). The CDR3 runs 15 residues. V gave up 0 bases and J gave up 2 bases; unmatched junction bases: 3. CDR3 sequence: CASSLSSGGPYEQYF. The CDR3 coding sequence is TGTGCCAGCAGTTTATCGTCGGGGGGGCCCTACGAGCAGTACTTC.

The chain joins TRBV4-1 to TRBJ2-5; 8 nucleotides align to TRBD1. TRBJ2-7 matches the DNA end more closely, so the J call is doubtful. The CDR3 is 16 amino acids. Germline V lookup: CDR1 MGHRA, CDR2 YSYEKL. The CDR3 sequence is CASSHRRTGSTYEQYF. CDR3 DNA: TGCGCCAGCAGCCACAGAAGGACAGGGTCCACCTACGAGCAGTACTTC.

This chain uses TRBV7-9 with TRBJ1-1; no clear D gene. The CDR3 has 15 amino acids. V was pared by 6 bases and J by 1 base, with 15 bases between. CDR1 is SEHNR, CDR2 FQNEAQ, per germline (reference sequence). This CDR3 reads CASRLNGMTNTEAFF. The CDR3 DNA reads as TGTGCCAGCAGACTAAACGGGATGACGAACACTGAAGCTTTCTTT.

The rearrangement links TRBV10-1 to TRBJ2-1; 13 nucleotides match TRBD2. This CDR3 is 17 amino acids long. V trimming: 6 bases; J trimming: 2 bases; junction bases outside the gene matches: 7. Looked up from germline, CDR1 is WNHNN and CDR2 is SYGVQD (reference sequence). CDR3 loop: CASRELAGGPAYNEQFF. For the CDR3, the DNA is TGCGCCAGCAGGGAACTAGCGGGAGGGCCGGCCTACAATGAGCAGTTCTTC.

The chain has TRBV7-9 and TRBJ2-1; 14 bases match TRBD2. The CDR3 length is 13 residues. Germline CDR1 reads SEHNR; CDR2 reads FQNEAQ (reference sequence). The ends lost 8 bases at V and 7 bases at J; junction bases unmatched: 1. The CDR3 DNA reads TGTGCCAGCGGGACTAGCGGGGGAAATGAGCAGTTCTTC. As protein: CASGTSGGNEQFF.

The V call is TRBV10-2, the J call TRBJ1-1; 9 nucleotides align to TRBD1. V lost 6 bases to trimming and J lost 4 bases; unmatched junction nucleotides: 3. The length of the CDR3 is 13 residues. Germline lookup yields CDR1 WSHSY and CDR2 SAAADI. The CDR3 spells CASSRDRATEAFF. The CDR3 nucleotides are TGCGCCAGCAGCCGGGACAGGGCCACTGAAGCTTTCTTT.

The chain has TRBV27 and TRBJ1-3; the match to TRBD1 covers 8 bases. Germline trimming cut 4 bases from V and 3 bases from J; bases unmatched to any gene: 5. This CDR3 is 15 amino acids long. Germline loops: CDR1 MNHEY, CDR2 SMNVEV (reference sequence). CDR3 DNA: TGTGCCAGCAGTTCCCAGGGGGCAGGTGGAAACACCATATATTTT. It yields the protein CASSSQGAGGNTIYF.

The rearrangement uses TRBV5-5 and TRBJ2-6, with D possibly called TRBD1 or TRBD2 (6 bases each). The CDR3 sequence is 15 residues long. V was cut by 2 bases and J by 6 bases, with 12 bases left in between. The germline V gene encodes CDR1 SGHKS and CDR2 YYEKEE (reference sequence). CDR3 protein: CASSLGGIAANVLTF. CDR3 DNA: TGTGCCAGCAGCTTAGGGGGGATTGCGGCCAACGTCCTGACTTTC.

CDR3: CASRADTGVEQYF. As DNA, the CDR3 is TGCGCCAGCAGGGCTGATACAGGGGTCGAGCAGTACTTC. V gene TRBV10-2 combines with J gene TRBJ2-7; 7 positions match TRBD1. CDR1 is WSHSY, CDR2 SAAADI, per germline. J lost 6 bases, V lost 6 bases, and 8 bases had no gene match. CDR3 length: 13 residues.

The rearrangement uses TRBV5-1 and TRBJ1-5; a possible D gene is TRBD1 (5 bases). Per germline, CDR1 SGHRS and CDR2 YFSETQ. CDR3 length: 15 amino acids. Trimming stripped 1 base from V and 0 bases from J, with 8 bases between. The DNA of the CDR3 is TGCGCCAGCAGCTTGAGGGGCGATAGCAATCAGCCCCAGCATTTT. This gives the protein CASSLRGDSNQPQHF.

This clone was seen just once. The chain is built from TRBV6-1 and TRBJ2-2; D is uncertain. Germline V gene sequence: CDR1 MNHNS, CDR2 SASEGT. V was clipped by 2 bases and J by 0 bases, with 7 bases between them. The CDR3 has 15 residues. CDR3: CASSEYHPNTGELFF. The CDR3 region has the DNA TGTGCCAGCAGTGAATACCATCCGAACACCGGGGAGCTGTTTTTT.

CDR3 DNA: TGTGCCAGCACCGCGTCGGGACAGGGGGGGACCGGGGAGCTGTTTTTT. This sequence encodes CASTASGQGGTGELFF. The rearrangement joins TRBV11-3 to TRBJ2-2; TRBD1 matches at 11 bases. The germline V gene has CDR1 SGHNT and CDR2 YENEEA. With 7 bases clipped from V and 5 bases from J, the junction kept 9 bases outside the gene matches. CDR3 length: 16 residues.